This is a list of T cell receptor beta chains from one sample in a study of shared clonotypes between healthy human individuals. Sequencing was performed with immunoSEQ multiplex PCR; in TCRdb, only in-frame clones are kept and a portion is missing. The sample includes about 480,000 clones, around 79% of them seen just once. Sequenced material: PBMCs. These TCRs come from a woman aged 40-49 years in good health. Some clones in this sample may be carry-over from other donors' samples. Each CDR3 is given with its conserved first and last residue. The D gene is left open where the match is weak. Clone size is shown for a subset of rows, as once, few, many or a class of expanded clone.

D gene: .
V gene: TRBV27
clone size: .
J gene: TRBJ2-1
CDR3 DNA: TGTGCCAGCAGTTTATTCAGGACAAATGAGCAGTTCTTC
CDR3 protein: CASSLFRTNEQFF

D gene: .
V gene: TRBV5-1
clone size: .
J gene: TRBJ1-1
CDR3 DNA: TGCGCCAGCAGCCAGACAGCGAACACTGAAGCTTTCTTT
CDR3 protein: CASSQTANTEAFF

D gene: TRBD2
V gene: TRBV7-3
clone size: .
J gene: TRBJ2-1
CDR3 DNA: TGTGCCAGCAGCTCCCGGGAGGGGGGATACAATGAGCAGTTCTTC
CDR3 protein: CASSSREGGYNEQFF

D gene: TRBD2
V gene: TRBV7-3
clone size: .
J gene: TRBJ2-5
CDR3 DNA: TGTGCCAGCAGCCCGGGACTAGCGGGAGTCGGAGAGACCCAGTACTTC
CDR3 protein: CASSPGLAGVGETQYF

D gene: .
V gene: TRBV14
clone size: .
J gene: TRBJ2-1
CDR3 DNA: TGTGCCAGCAGCCAAGGGGGGACACAAGAGCAGTTCTTC
CDR3 protein: CASSQGGTQEQFF

D gene: .
V gene: TRBV10-3
clone size: .
J gene: TRBJ2-7
CDR3 DNA: TGTGCCATCAGTGGCCAGGGTTCCTACGAGCAGTACTTC
CDR3 protein: CAISGQGSYEQYF

D gene: TRBD1
V gene: TRBV28
clone size: once
J gene: TRBJ1-5
CDR3 DNA: TGTGCCAGCAGTTTAACGCGGACAGGGAGCAATCAGCCCCAGCATTTT
CDR3 protein: CASSLTRTGSNQPQHF

D gene: .
V gene: TRBV4-2
clone size: .
J gene: TRBJ2-6
CDR3 DNA: TGTGCCAGCAGCCAAGAAGGAGTGACTGGGGCCAACGTCCTGACTTTC
CDR3 protein: CASSQEGVTGANVLTF

D gene: TRBD1
V gene: TRBV5-1
clone size: .
J gene: TRBJ1-1
CDR3 DNA: TGCGCCAGCAGCTGGGGACAGGGAGGTACTGAAGCTTTCTTT
CDR3 protein: CASSWGQGGTEAFF

D gene: TRBD1
V gene: TRBV5-6
clone size: many
J gene: TRBJ2-2
CDR3 DNA: TGTGCCAGCAGCTTCCGGGACAGACAGACCGGGGAGCTGTTTTTT
CDR3 protein: CASSFRDRQTGELFF

D gene: .
V gene: TRBV29-1
clone size: .
J gene: TRBJ2-3
CDR3 DNA: TGCAGCGTCCGGGACACAGATACGCAGTATTTT
CDR3 protein: CSVRDTDTQYF

D gene: .
V gene: TRBV21-1
clone size: .
J gene: TRBJ2-1
CDR3 DNA: TGTGCCAGCAGCAAAGTGAGTCGACTAGACTACAATGAGCAGTTCTTC
CDR3 protein: CASSKVSRLDYNEQFF

D gene: .
V gene: TRBV7-9
clone size: .
J gene: TRBJ1-2
CDR3 DNA: TGTGCCAGCAGCTTACCACAGAGTGGCTACACCTTC
CDR3 protein: CASSLPQSGYTF